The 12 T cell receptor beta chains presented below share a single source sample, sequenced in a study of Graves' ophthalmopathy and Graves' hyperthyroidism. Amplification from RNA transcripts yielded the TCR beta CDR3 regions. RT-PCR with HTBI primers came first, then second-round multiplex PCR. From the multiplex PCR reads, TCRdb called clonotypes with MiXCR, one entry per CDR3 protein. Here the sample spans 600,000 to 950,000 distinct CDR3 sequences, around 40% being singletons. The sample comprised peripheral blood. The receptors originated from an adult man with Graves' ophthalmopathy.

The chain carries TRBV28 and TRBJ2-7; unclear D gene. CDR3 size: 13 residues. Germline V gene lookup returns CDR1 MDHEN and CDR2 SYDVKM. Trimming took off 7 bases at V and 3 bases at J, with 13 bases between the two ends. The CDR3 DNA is TGTGCCAGCACCCGGACGGTAGTCTACGAGCAGTACTTC. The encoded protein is CASTRTVVYEQYF.

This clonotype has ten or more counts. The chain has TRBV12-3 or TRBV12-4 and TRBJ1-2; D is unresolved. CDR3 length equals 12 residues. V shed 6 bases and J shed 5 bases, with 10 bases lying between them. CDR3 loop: CASSSDGYGYTF. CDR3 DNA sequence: TGTGCCAGCAGCTCGGACGGTTATGGCTACACCTTC.

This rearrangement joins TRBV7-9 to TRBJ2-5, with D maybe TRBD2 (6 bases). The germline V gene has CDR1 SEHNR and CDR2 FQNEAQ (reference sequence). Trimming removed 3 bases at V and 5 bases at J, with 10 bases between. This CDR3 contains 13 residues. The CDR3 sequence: CASSFAGSETQYF. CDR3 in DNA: TGTGCCAGCAGCTTTGCGGGAAGTGAGACCCAGTACTTC.

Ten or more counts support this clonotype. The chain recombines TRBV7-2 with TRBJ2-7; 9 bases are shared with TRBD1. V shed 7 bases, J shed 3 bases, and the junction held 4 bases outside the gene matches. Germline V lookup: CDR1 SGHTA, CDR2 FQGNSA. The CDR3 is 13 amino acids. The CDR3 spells CASTRDRDYEQYF. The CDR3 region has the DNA TGTGCCAGCACCCGGGACAGGGACTACGAGCAGTACTTC.

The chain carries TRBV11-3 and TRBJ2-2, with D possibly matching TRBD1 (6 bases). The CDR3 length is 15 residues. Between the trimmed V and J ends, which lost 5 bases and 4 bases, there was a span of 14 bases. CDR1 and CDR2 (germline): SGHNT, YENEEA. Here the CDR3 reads CASSDPRGTTGELFF. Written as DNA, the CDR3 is TGTGCCAGCAGCGACCCCAGGGGAACCACCGGGGAGCTGTTTTTT.

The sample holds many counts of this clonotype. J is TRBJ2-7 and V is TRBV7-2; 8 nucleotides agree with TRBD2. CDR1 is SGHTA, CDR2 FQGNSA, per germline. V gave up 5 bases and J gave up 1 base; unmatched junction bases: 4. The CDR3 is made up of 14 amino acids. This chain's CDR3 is CASSHGTSSYEQYF. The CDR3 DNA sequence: TGTGCCAGCAGCCACGGGACTAGTTCCTACGAGCAGTACTTC.

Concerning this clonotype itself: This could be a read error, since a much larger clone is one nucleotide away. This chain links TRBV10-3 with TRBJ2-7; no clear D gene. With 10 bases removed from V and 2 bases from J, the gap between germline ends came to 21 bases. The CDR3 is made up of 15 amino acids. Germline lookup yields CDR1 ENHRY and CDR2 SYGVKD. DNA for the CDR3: TGTGCCAGCAGCCCATCCACCGACTCGACCTACGAGCAGTACTTC. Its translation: CASSPSTDSTYEQYF.

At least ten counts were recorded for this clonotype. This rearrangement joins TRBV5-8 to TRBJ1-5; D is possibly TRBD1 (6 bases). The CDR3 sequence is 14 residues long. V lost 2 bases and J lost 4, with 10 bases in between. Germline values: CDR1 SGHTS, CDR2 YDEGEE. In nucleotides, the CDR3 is TGTGCCAGCAGCTTCCGGACAGAGAATCAGCCCCAGCATTTT. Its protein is CASSFRTENQPQHF. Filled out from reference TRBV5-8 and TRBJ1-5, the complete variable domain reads EAGVTQSPTHLIKTRGQQATLRCSPISGHTSVYWYQQALGLGLQFLLWYDEGEERNRGNFPPRFSGRQFPNYSSELNVNALELEDSALYLCASSFRTENQPQHFGDGTRLSIL.

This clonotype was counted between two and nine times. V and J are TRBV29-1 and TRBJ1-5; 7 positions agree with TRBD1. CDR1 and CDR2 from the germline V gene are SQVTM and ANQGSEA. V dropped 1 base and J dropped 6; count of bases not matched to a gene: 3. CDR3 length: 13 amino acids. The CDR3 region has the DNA TGCAGCGTTGAAGTAGGGGGCGGTCAGCCCCAGCATTTT. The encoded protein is CSVEVGGGQPQHF.

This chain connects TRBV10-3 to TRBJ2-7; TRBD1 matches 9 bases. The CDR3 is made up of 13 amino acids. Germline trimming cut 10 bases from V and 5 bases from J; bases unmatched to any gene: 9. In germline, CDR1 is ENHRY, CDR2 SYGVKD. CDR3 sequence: CATSGQGRHEQYF. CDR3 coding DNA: TGTGCCACCTCGGGACAGGGAAGACACGAGCAGTACTTC.

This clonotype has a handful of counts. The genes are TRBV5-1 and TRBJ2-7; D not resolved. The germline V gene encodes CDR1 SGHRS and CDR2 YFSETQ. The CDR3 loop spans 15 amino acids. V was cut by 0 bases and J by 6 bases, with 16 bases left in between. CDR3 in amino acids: CASSLAGEKSIEQYF. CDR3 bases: TGCGCCAGCAGCTTGGCCGGCGAGAAAAGCATCGAGCAGTACTTC.

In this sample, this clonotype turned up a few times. This CDR3 is CSAPRDDYEQYF. CDR3 bases: TGCAGTGCCCCCCGGGACGACTACGAGCAGTACTTC. The chain uses TRBV20-1 and TRBJ2-7; either TRBD1 or TRBD2 may supply D (5 bases each). V lost 6 bases and J lost 3, with 12 bases in between. This CDR3 has 12 residues. CDR1 and CDR2 (germline): DFQATT, SNEGSKA (reference sequence).